This section outlines one TCR beta chain sequence together with its context. Its antigen remains unidentified. The record originates from a study of cytomegalovirus exposure and HLA in healthy donors. Study observations and caveats: Data from an earlier analysis indicated that most TCR beta V segments were productive either about 90% or about 30% of the time. After further analysis at a later stage, some 15,000 TCR beta sequences were associated with HLA alleles at 0.05 false discovery rate.

This CDR3 has 12 amino acids. The germline CDR1 and CDR2 sequences are GTSNPN and SVGIG (reference sequence). V was clipped by 3 bases and J by 4 bases, with 8 bases between them. The PCR ran on 60 Vbeta and 13 Jbeta primers. Here immunoSEQ multiplex PCR was the method, and the copy in TCRdb shows in-frame clones only, minus some. Of some 140,000 clones detected, 79% appear once; the ten largest clones hold roughly 8%. The receptor's source is a man younger than 45 in good health and CMV-seropositive. The sample comprised PBMCs. The chain carries TRBV30 and TRBJ2-3; D is unclear. The CDR3 sequence is CAWSSSSDTQYF. The CDR3 DNA is TGTGCCTGGAGCTCCAGTTCAGATACGCAGTATTTT.